This T cell receptor (beta chain) appears in the sequencing data of a study of beta chain features in type 1 diabetes. For this clone: What it binds is not known.

Germline CDR1 is SNHLY and CDR2 is FYNNEI. The CDR3 is 12 residues long. Trimming removed 5 bases at V and 5 bases at J, with 7 bases between. The isolated RNA, all of it, was reverse transcribed, so expressed TCRB transcripts were what got sequenced. Sequencing was performed with immunoSEQ multiplex PCR; in TCRdb, only in-frame clones are kept and a portion is missing. This sample has 150,000 or so clones, with 7% to 10% found just once. Study observations and caveats: With patients and controls alike, PCR might favor shorter templates to an equal degree.

The clonotype originates from a woman aged 18-35 years in good health. The source material was central memory CD4+ T cells from blood. The rearrangement links TRBV2 to TRBJ2-1; TRBD2 might be the D (5 bases). The chain's CDR3 is CASSYGNNEQFF. In DNA form, the CDR3 reads TGTGCCAGCAGTTACGGGAACAATGAGCAGTTCTTC. The full variable domain, completed using reference TRBV2 and TRBJ2-1, is EPEVTQTPSHQVTQMGQEVILRCVPISNHLYFYWYRQILGQKVEFLVSFYNNEISEKSEIFDDQFSVERPDGSNFTLKIRSTKLEDSAMYFCASSYGNNEQFFGPGTRLTVL.